The 9 T cell receptor beta chains listed next were all sequenced from one sample in a study of blood T cell repertoires in COVID-19 (dated by TCRdb to about 2020). The library was prepared using the immunoSEQ multiplex PCR assay. TCRdb retrieved this table from immuneACCESS and kept in-frame rearrangements only. Not all clones are present; in checked studies, unresolved V genes account for under half, and no reason is known for the remainder. For this sample the table gives about 150,000 clones, of which more than 75% were detected only once. Around 6.3% of the sample rests with the top ten. The material sequenced was peripheral blood. The source is an elderly man with acute or convalescent COVID-19.

This chain connects TRBV27 to TRBJ2-2, with a tentative D call TRBD2 (6 bases). The CDR3 has 15 amino acids. V dropped 10 bases and J dropped 4 bases, with 19 bases sitting between them. Germline assignment: CDR1 MNHEY and CDR2 SMNVEV (reference sequence). The CDR3 DNA is TGTGCCACCACCGTACCGACTAGGTCCACCGGGGAGCTGTTTTTT. Translation: CATTVPTRSTGELFF.

The genes are TRBV6-5 and TRBJ1-1; 8 nucleotides align to TRBD1. The CDR3 is 12 amino acids. The V gene's germline CDR1 is MNHEY and CDR2 SVGAGI. J was trimmed by 7 bases and V by 6 bases; bases with no gene match: 4. The CDR3 DNA reads TGTGCCAGCAGGCGAGGGACAGGTGAAGCTTTCTTT. Residues: CASRRGTGEAFF.

The rearrangement joins TRBV6-5 to TRBJ2-1, with 11 bases fitting TRBD2. J lost 3 bases, V lost 2 bases, and 3 bases had no gene match. CDR1 and CDR2 from the germline V gene are MNHEY and SVGAGI. The CDR3 spans 16 residues. This CDR3 is CASSYPGTSGYNEQFF. CDR3 bases: TGTGCCAGCAGTTACCCGGGGACTAGCGGCTACAATGAGCAGTTCTTC.

V is TRBV28 and J is TRBJ1-5; the D is unclear. CDR3 length: 14 amino acids. Trimming left V 3 bases short and J 6 bases short, with 12 bases between. CDR1 and CDR2 (germline): MDHEN, SYDVKM. This CDR3 reads CASSFVVGSQPQHF. The CDR3 nucleotides read TGTGCCAGCAGTTTCGTGGTAGGGAGTCAGCCCCAGCATTTT.

This sequence joins TRBV18 and TRBJ2-1; 7 bases agree with TRBD1. V shed 6 bases, J shed 6 bases, and the junction held 11 bases outside the gene matches. Germline CDR1 and CDR2: KGHSH and LQKENI. The CDR3 covers 15 residues. The DNA of the CDR3 is TGTGCCAGCTCGCAAATGACAGGGACCGGCAATGAGCAGTTCTTC. Translated: CASSQMTGTGNEQFF.

The chain recombines TRBV7-8 with TRBJ2-2; D may be TRBD1 (5 bases). This CDR3 region has 13 residues. Between the trimmed V and J ends, which lost 2 bases and 6 bases, there was a span of 7 bases. In germline, CDR1 is SGHVS, CDR2 FQNEAQ. The CDR3 protein is CASSLQTAGELFF. The CDR3 DNA reads TGTGCCAGCAGCTTACAGACAGCCGGGGAGCTGTTTTTT.

This chain connects TRBV6-5 to TRBJ2-3, with 8 bases lining up with TRBD1. CDR3 size: 13 residues. Germline V gene data show CDR1 as MNHEY and CDR2 as SVGAGI. J was trimmed by 4 bases and V by 6 bases; bases with no gene match: 3. CDR3 loop: CASRATGADTQYF. As DNA, the CDR3 is TGTGCCAGCAGGGCGACAGGGGCAGATACGCAGTATTTT.

J is TRBJ1-1 and V is TRBV13; 7 bases are a match to TRBD1. Germline CDR1 reads PRHDT; CDR2 reads FYEKMQ (reference sequence). The CDR3 length is 14 residues. J gave up 1 base and V 5 bases, and 4 bases lay outside the gene matches. The CDR3: CASSPWTGNTEAFF. CDR3 coding DNA: TGTGCCAGCAGCCCGTGGACAGGGAACACTGAAGCTTTCTTT.

CDR3 sequence reads: CASSLSSLYQPQHF. CDR3 bases: TGTGCCAGCAGTTTATCGTCACTTTATCAGCCCCAGCATTTT. J is TRBJ1-5 and V is TRBV27, with D uncertain. The CDR3 runs to 14 residues. CDR1 is MNHEY and CDR2 is SMNVEV in the germline V gene (reference sequence). Trimming pared 0 bases from V and 5 bases from J, leaving 8 bases between.